This TCR beta chain was captured by sequencing in a study of OX40 agonist ivuxolimab in advanced cancers. The method was immunoSEQ multiplex PCR; TCRdb's version includes in-frame clones alone and lacks a portion of them. The table includes more than 55,000 clones, roughly 86% detected once. The source was CD4+ or CD8+ T cells sorted from blood, collected in a trial of the OX40 agonist ivuxolimab. This clonotype was obtained from an adult with an advanced solid tumor such as melanoma, head and neck, liver or kidney cancer.

CDR3 in amino acids: CASSLSPPGDGGYTF. DNA of the CDR3: TGTGCCAGCAGCCTCAGCCCCCCTGGGGACGGTGGCTACACCTTC. The rearrangement uses TRBV7-6 and TRBJ1-2; a weak D match, TRBD1 (5 bases). Germline CDR1 and CDR2: SGHVS and FNYEAQ. The CDR3 runs to 15 residues. V was trimmed by 5 bases and J by 7 bases, leaving 20 bases between them.